The 32 T cell receptor beta chains below come from one sample, sequenced in a study of regulatory T cells in long-lasting Graves disease. Assembly of TCR beta libraries relied on iRepertoire HTBI primers together with Arm-PCR of CDR3 regions. TCRdb processed the multiplex PCR reads anew with MiXCR; each CDR3 protein has one entry. The sample has about 400,000 distinct CDR3 sequences; 15% are singletons. Sample time point: newly diagnosed GD, antithyroid drugs for less than 3 months. After RNA was extracted from PBMCs, the TCR library was made from it. This sample also appeared in a second study, on T cells in Graves' hyperthyroidism and ophthalmopathy.

Sequenced here: peripheral blood mononuclear cells (PBMCs), sampled at new diagnosis, from a patient treated with antithyroid drugs. The receptors shown here come from a woman in her forties with Graves disease.

This chain connects TRBV5-1 to TRBJ2-3; TRBD1 aligns across 10 bases. Germline CDR1 reads SGHRS; CDR2 reads YFSETQ. Trimming cost V 0 bases and J 4 bases; bases outside gene matches: 2. CDR3 length: 15 residues. CDR3 amino acids: CASSLADRGPDTQYF. In DNA, the CDR3 is TGCGCCAGCAGCTTGGCTGACAGGGGGCCAGATACGCAGTATTTT.

This clonotype was detected a few times. V is TRBV7-9 and J is TRBJ1-5, with D perhaps TRBD1 (5 bases). V lost 5 bases to trimming and J lost 2 bases, with 19 bases between them. Germline CDR1 is SEHNR and CDR2 is FQNEAQ (reference sequence). There are 17 residues in the CDR3. The CDR3 here is CASSPGYHGPGNQPQHF. The CDR3 DNA follows: TGTGCCAGCAGCCCAGGGTATCACGGCCCGGGCAATCAGCCCCAGCATTTT.

The chain joins TRBV10-3 to TRBJ2-5; D perhaps matches TRBD2 (6 bases). From germline, CDR1 is ENHRY and CDR2 SYGVKD. Trimming took 10 bases from V and 1 from J, leaving 16 bases between them. This CDR3 region has 14 residues. For the CDR3, the DNA is TGTGCCACCAGGGACTTCAGGAGCCAAGAGACCCAGTACTTC. This sequence encodes CATRDFRSQETQYF.

Many counts were recorded for this clonotype. V usage is TRBV20-1 and J usage is TRBJ2-3, with 7 bases that match TRBD2. The CDR3 has 14 residues. Germline-derived CDR1 and CDR2 are DFQATT and SNEGSKA (reference sequence). With V trimmed by 0 bases and J by 9 bases, 9 bases remained unmatched. In DNA, the CDR3 is TGCAGTGCTAGAGAGGACATGGGGAGGGAGACGCAGTATTTT. This gives the protein CSAREDMGRETQYF.

Notes on this clonotype: The junction shows a germline mismatch at one end, possibly a read error. The V and J genes are TRBV11-1 and TRBJ2-6; tentatively, D is TRBD1 (5 bases). The germline CDR1 and CDR2 sequences are SGHAT and FQDESV (reference sequence). This CDR3 has 15 residues. The CDR3 region is CASSPGRSGANALTF. The CDR3 region has the DNA TGTGCCAGCAGCCCCGGCCGTTCTGGGGCCAACGCCCTGACTTTC.

The J gene is TRBJ2-3, the V gene TRBV5-8; TRBD2 aligns across 12 bases. CDR1 SGHTS and CDR2 YDEGEE come from the germline V gene. V gave up 5 bases and J gave up 8 bases; unmatched junction bases: 6. The CDR3 covers 14 residues. The CDR3 DNA sequence: TGTGCCAGCAGACCACTAGCGGGAGGAGGTACGCAGTATTTT. It yields the protein CASRPLAGGGTQYF. The whole variable domain, remainder taken from reference TRBV5-8 and TRBJ2-3, is EAGVTQSPTHLIKTRGQQATLRCSPISGHTSVYWYQQALGLGLQFLLWYDEGEERNRGNFPPRFSGRQFPNYSSELNVNALELEDSALYLCASRPLAGGGTQYFGPGTRLTVL.

At least ten counts were recorded for this clonotype. The chain joins TRBV2 to TRBJ2-5; no definite D call. Trimming pared 7 bases from V and 5 bases from J, leaving 14 bases between. The CDR3 totals 13 residues. Germline V gives CDR1 SNHLY, CDR2 FYNNEI. The CDR3 is CASIARVKETQYF. The CDR3 nucleotides are TGTGCCAGCATTGCTAGGGTCAAGGAGACCCAGTACTTC. The full variable domain, its missing parts supplied by reference TRBV2 and TRBJ2-5, is EPEVTQTPSHQVTQMGQEVILRCVPISNHLYFYWYRQILGQKVEFLVSFYNNEISEKSEIFDDQFSVERPDGSNFTLKIRSTKLEDSAMYFCASIARVKETQYFGPGTRLLVL.

In this sample, this clonotype turned up a few times. The chain combines TRBV5-4 with TRBJ2-7, with unresolved D. V gave up 0 bases and J gave up 5 bases, with 18 bases separating them. The CDR3 covers 16 residues. Germline CDR1 reads SGHNT; CDR2 reads YYREEE (reference sequence). The CDR3 region has the DNA TGTGCCAGCAGCTTGGTGCCGGAGAGTACTATGAACGAGCAGTACTTC. It is translated as CASSLVPESTMNEQYF.

This clonotype was picked up many times. This chain joins TRBV27 and TRBJ2-7; the D is unclear. CDR1 and CDR2 (germline): MNHEY, SMNVEV (reference sequence). V gave up 8 bases and J gave up 1 base, with 12 bases separating them. The CDR3 runs 13 residues. CDR3 bases: TGTGCCAGCCGACTGCACCCTTCCTACGAGCAGTACTTC. It yields the protein CASRLHPSYEQYF.

This clonotype was counted many times. This chain's CDR3 is CASSQRGGLTRSSYNEQFF. The CDR3 DNA sequence: TGTGCCAGCAGCCAGAGAGGGGGGTTGACACGAAGCTCCTACAATGAGCAGTTCTTC. J is TRBJ2-1 and V is TRBV11-3, with D tentatively TRBD1 or TRBD2 (6 bases each). This CDR3 is built from 19 residues. V was trimmed by 5 bases and J by 0 bases, leaving 23 bases between them. Germline CDR1 and CDR2: SGHNT and YENEEA.

This clonotype was observed at least ten times. The V call is TRBV7-2, the J call TRBJ2-3, with D uncertain. V lost 5 bases and J lost 6, with 15 bases in between. In germline, CDR1 is SGHTA, CDR2 FQGNSA. This CDR3 has 14 residues. CDR3 DNA sequence: TGTGCCAGCAGCCCGATAAGTCAGTCGGATACGCAGTATTTT. Encoded protein: CASSPISQSDTQYF.

The rearrangement links TRBV28 to TRBJ2-6; TRBD2 matches at 8 bases. Germline V lookup: CDR1 MDHEN, CDR2 SYDVKM. The junction had 10 bases not matched to a gene; V was cut back by 3 bases and J by 0 bases. CDR3 length: 19 amino acids. CDR3 in DNA: TGTGCCAGCAGTTTTCTCCCGGGGGGGGGCACCTCTGGGGCCAACGTCCTGACTTTC. It specifies CASSFLPGGGTSGANVLTF.

This clonotype was picked up many times. This sequence joins TRBV18 and TRBJ2-3; weak D call: TRBD1 (6 bases). The CDR3 length is 16 residues. Germline V gene data show CDR1 as KGHSH and CDR2 as LQKENI. The V end lost 0 bases, the J end lost 3 bases, and 13 bases lay between the germline ends. Here the CDR3 DNA reads TGTGCCAGCTCACCACCCGTCTCAGGGGTGACAGATACGCAGTATTTT. This encodes CASSPPVSGVTDTQYF.

In its sample, this clonotype was seen many times. The chain has TRBV12-3 or TRBV12-4 and TRBJ2-7, with D unclear. Between the trimmed V and J ends, which lost 0 bases and 4 bases, there was a span of 16 bases. The CDR3 extends over 16 amino acids. Here the CDR3 DNA reads TGTGCCAGCAGTTTAGCTACTGGACCCATCCCTTACGAGCAGTACTTC. Amino acid sequence: CASSLATGPIPYEQYF.

There are a few counts of this clonotype. This chain connects TRBV19 to TRBJ2-7; no definite D call. This CDR3 has 14 residues. The V end lost 5 bases, the J end lost 7 bases, and 18 bases lay between the germline ends. From germline, CDR1 is LNHDA and CDR2 SQIVND (reference sequence). The CDR3 region has the DNA TGTGCCAGTAGTTCGCTGAATAGGCGATTAGAGCAGTACTTC. Translating gives CASSSLNRRLEQYF.

This clonotype has ten or more counts. The rearrangement links TRBV2 to TRBJ2-6; D is unclear. Germline lookup yields CDR1 SNHLY and CDR2 FYNNEI. V gave up 7 bases and J gave up 1 base, with 17 bases separating them. This CDR3 region has 17 residues. The CDR3 reads CASIYRRNKSGANVLTF. The CDR3 DNA is TGTGCCAGCATTTACCGGAGAAACAAGTCTGGGGCCAACGTCCTGACTTTC. Supplemented by reference TRBV2 and TRBJ2-6, the full variable domain reads EPEVTQTPSHQVTQMGQEVILRCVPISNHLYFYWYRQILGQKVEFLVSFYNNEISEKSEIFDDQFSVERPDGSNFTLKIRSTKLEDSAMYFCASIYRRNKSGANVLTFGAGSRLTVL.

This clonotype has only a few counts. The chain joins TRBV20-1 to TRBJ1-3; possibly TRBD1 for D (6 bases). This CDR3 region has 13 residues. V shed 5 bases and J shed 4 bases, with 12 bases lying between them. Germline V CDR1 and CDR2: DFQATT, SNEGSKA (reference sequence). The CDR3, as DNA: TGCAGTGCTCCGGACAGCCGAGGAAACACCATATATTTT. Its translation: CSAPDSRGNTIYF.

This chain joins TRBV20-1 and TRBJ2-1; D possibly corresponds to TRBD2 (5 bases). Germline V gene lookup returns CDR1 DFQATT and CDR2 SNEGSKA (reference sequence). The CDR3 covers 13 residues. V dropped 6 bases and J dropped 10 bases, with 19 bases sitting between them. CDR3 sequence reads: CSAPAEMSQEQFF. The CDR3 nucleotides are TGCAGTGCCCCAGCGGAGATGTCCCAAGAGCAGTTCTTC.

This clonotype was counted ten times or more. V is TRBV4-1 and J is TRBJ1-2; the D is unclear. The CDR3 totals 18 residues. V was trimmed by 0 bases and J by 2 bases, leaving 19 bases between them. Germline CDR1 is MGHRA and CDR2 is YSYEKL. The CDR3 is CASSQEFTSGGSNYGYTF. For the CDR3, the DNA is TGCGCCAGCAGCCAAGAATTCACGTCGGGCGGTTCGAACTATGGCTACACCTTC.

To note about this clonotype: Possible read error: a much larger clone is one base away. The chain has TRBV28 and TRBJ2-1; D is possibly TRBD1 or TRBD2 (7 bases each). The ends were cut back, 7 bases at V and 2 bases at J, with 18 bases in the middle. The CDR3 is made up of 16 amino acids. The germline CDR1 and CDR2 sequences are MDHEN and SYDVKM. For the CDR3, the DNA is TGTGCCAGCAATCCTCAGGGGGGGATCGCCTACAATGAGCAGTTCTTC. This sequence encodes CASNPQGGIAYNEQFF.

This clonotype appeared many times. The CDR3 DNA is TGTGCCAGCAGCCGAACAGGGGGCGCTGATCAGCCCCAGCATTTT. Protein sequence: CASSRTGGADQPQHF. The gene calls are TRBV18 and TRBJ1-5; 9 bases are a match to TRBD1. Germline loops: CDR1 KGHSH, CDR2 LQKENI. This CDR3 is built from 15 residues. V lost 8 bases to trimming and J lost 5 bases; unmatched junction nucleotides: 10.

This clonotype was detected only a few times. A much more abundant neighbour one base away suggests this may be a read error. V and J are TRBV7-2 and TRBJ2-5; D unresolved. V was pared by 7 bases and J by 5 bases, with 17 bases between. The CDR3 is 14 amino acids. The germline V gene has CDR1 SGHTA and CDR2 FQGNSA. The chain's CDR3 is CASTSFGDGETQYF. The CDR3 DNA is TGTGCCAGCACCTCGTTCGGTGACGGGGAGACCCAGTACTTC. The full variable domain, rest sourced from reference TRBV7-2 and TRBJ2-5, is GAGVSQSPSNKVTEKGKDVELRCDPISGHTALYWYRQSLGQGLEFLIYFQGNSAPDKSGLPSDRFSAERTGGSVSTLTIQRTQQEDSAVYLCASTSFGDGETQYFGPGTRLLVL.

This clonotype was picked up many times. The chain recombines TRBV2 with TRBJ2-2; TRBD1 agrees at 7 bases. Germline V lookup: CDR1 SNHLY, CDR2 FYNNEI. This CDR3 comprises 14 residues. With 8 bases clipped from V and 1 base from J, the junction kept 4 bases outside the gene matches. The CDR3, as DNA: TGTGCCAGCGAGACAGGGATGAACACCGGGGAGCTGTTTTTT. It is translated as CASETGMNTGELFF.

This clonotype was picked up many times. This chain connects TRBV28 to TRBJ1-4; perhaps TRBD1 as D (5 bases). CDR1 is MDHEN, CDR2 SYDVKM, per germline. The CDR3 is made up of 15 amino acids. The ends were cut back, 5 bases at V and 7 bases at J, with 17 bases in the middle. As DNA, the CDR3 is TGTGCCAGCAGTATGTCGGGACTACTAAGTGAAAAACTGTTTTTT. Its protein is CASSMSGLLSEKLFF.

In this sample, this clonotype turned up many times. V is TRBV28 and J is TRBJ2-2; TRBD2 is a possible D gene (5 bases). The V gene's germline CDR1 is MDHEN and CDR2 SYDVKM. The CDR3 has 13 amino acids. Trimming left V 4 bases short and J 7 bases short, with 10 bases between. The CDR3 here is CASSSQAVGELFF. CDR3 in DNA: TGTGCCAGCAGTTCCCAAGCGGTCGGGGAGCTGTTTTTT.

In this sample, this clonotype turned up many times. The CDR3: CSAIPLTSGSTYEQYF. CDR3 in DNA: TGCAGTGCCATCCCCCTAACTAGCGGGAGTACCTACGAGCAGTACTTC. The chain joins TRBV20-1 to TRBJ2-7, with 11 positions matching TRBD2. The ends lost 6 bases at V and 2 bases at J; junction bases unmatched: 12. CDR1 and CDR2 from the germline V gene are DFQATT and SNEGSKA (reference sequence). This CDR3 has 16 residues.

The V call is TRBV4-1, the J call TRBJ2-1, with TRBD2 matching 10 bases. Germline-derived CDR1 and CDR2 are MGHRA and YSYEKL. V gave up 0 bases and J gave up 8 bases; unmatched junction bases: 1. The CDR3 spans 14 residues. DNA for the CDR3: TGCGCCAGCAGCCAAGAAGGACTAGCGGATGAGCAGTTCTTC. Translating it yields CASSQEGLADEQFF.

This clonotype was seen a few times. V is TRBV29-1 and J is TRBJ1-5, with D maybe TRBD1 (5 bases). V was cut by 5 bases and J by 0 bases, with 14 bases left in between. The CDR3 is 15 amino acids. CDR1 is SQVTM and CDR2 is ANQGSEA in the germline V gene. CDR3 nucleotide sequence: TGCAGCGTTTCCGGGGGGACCAATAGCAATCAGCCCCAGCATTTT. This translates into CSVSGGTNSNQPQHF.

The chain employs TRBV12-3 or TRBV12-4 and TRBJ2-3; 10 bases are shared with TRBD1. With 3 bases clipped from V and 9 bases from J, the junction kept 6 bases outside the gene matches. CDR3 length: 14 amino acids. In DNA form, the CDR3 reads TGTGCCAGCAGTTTTTGGGACAGGGGACGGACGCAGTATTTT. This codes for CASSFWDRGRTQYF.

This clonotype occurred many times. This chain connects TRBV12-3 or TRBV12-4 to TRBJ1-2; TRBD1 might be the D (5 bases). The CDR3 covers 13 residues. Trimming pared 7 bases from V and 5 bases from J, leaving 14 bases between. The CDR3 protein is CASTPGTIYGYTF. CDR3 coding DNA: TGTGCCAGCACTCCCGGGACGATTTATGGCTACACCTTC.

This clonotype was detected many times. The rearrangement joins TRBV5-1 to TRBJ2-1; no clear D. V was trimmed by 0 bases and J by 8 bases, leaving 9 bases between them. The CDR3 runs to 13 residues. CDR1 SGHRS and CDR2 YFSETQ come from the germline V gene. CDR3 in DNA: TGCGCCAGCAGCTTGGGGGATATCGATGAGCAGTTCTTC. This encodes CASSLGDIDEQFF.

This clonotype was detected ten times or more. This rearrangement joins TRBV11-3 to TRBJ2-1, with D possibly TRBD1 on 6 matching bases. The CDR3 has 15 amino acids. Trimming cost V 3 bases and J 4 bases, with 13 bases left between them. Per the germline V gene, CDR1 is SGHNT and CDR2 is YENEEA. This CDR3 reads CASSLYQGIYNEQFF. The CDR3 bases are TGTGCCAGCAGCTTGTATCAGGGGATTTACAATGAGCAGTTCTTC. Full variable domain (rest looked up from reference TRBV11-3 and TRBJ2-1): EAGVVQSPRYKIIEKKQPVAFWCNPISGHNTLYWYLQNLGQGPELLIRYENEEAVDDSQLPKDRFSAERLKGVDSTLKIQPAELGDSAVYLCASSLYQGIYNEQFFGPGTRLTVL.